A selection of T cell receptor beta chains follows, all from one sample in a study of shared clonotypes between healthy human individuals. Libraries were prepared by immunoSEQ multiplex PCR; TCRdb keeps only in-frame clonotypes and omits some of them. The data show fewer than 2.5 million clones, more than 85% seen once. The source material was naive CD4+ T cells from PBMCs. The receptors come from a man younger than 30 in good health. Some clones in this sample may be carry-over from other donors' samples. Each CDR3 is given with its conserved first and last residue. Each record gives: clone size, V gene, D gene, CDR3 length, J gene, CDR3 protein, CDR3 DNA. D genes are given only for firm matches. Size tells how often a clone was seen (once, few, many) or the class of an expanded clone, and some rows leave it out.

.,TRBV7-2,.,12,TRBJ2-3,CASSLVLTSWYF,TGTGCCAGCAGCTTAGTTCTGACTAGTTGGTATTTT
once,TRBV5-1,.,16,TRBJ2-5,CASSLGVGRYQETQYF,TGCGCCAGCAGCTTGGGAGTGGGGAGGTACCAAGAGACCCAGTACTTC
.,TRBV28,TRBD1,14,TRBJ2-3,CASSEGQSTDTQYF,TGTGCCAGCAGTGAGGGACAGAGCACAGATACGCAGTATTTT
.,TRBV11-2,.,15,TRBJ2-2,CASSLGPTNTGELFF,TGTGCCAGCAGCTTAGGCCCGACTAACACCGGGGAGCTGTTTTTT
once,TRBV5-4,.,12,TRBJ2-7,CASSLRPYEQYF,TGTGCCAGCAGCTTGCGCCCCTACGAGCAGTACTTC
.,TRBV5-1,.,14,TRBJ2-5,CASSLLTGQETQYF,TGCGCCAGCAGCTTGCTGACAGGACAAGAGACCCAGTACTTC
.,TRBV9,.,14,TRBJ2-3,CASNLGGFTDTQYF,TGTGCCAGCAACCTGGGCGGGTTCACAGATACGCAGTATTTT
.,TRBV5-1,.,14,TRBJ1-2,CASSLGISNYGYTF,TGCGCCAGCAGCTTGGGTATTTCTAACTATGGCTACACCTTC
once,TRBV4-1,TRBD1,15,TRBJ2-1,CASSQPTGGNNEQFF,TGCGCCAGCAGCCAACCGACAGGGGGAAACAATGAGCAGTTCTTC
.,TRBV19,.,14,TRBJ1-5,CASSIGNSYQPQHF,TGTGCCAGTAGTATAGGGAACAGCTATCAGCCCCAGCATTTT
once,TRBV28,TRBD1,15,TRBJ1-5,CASRSGQGENQPQHF,TGTGCCAGCAGATCCGGACAGGGAGAAAATCAGCCCCAGCATTTT
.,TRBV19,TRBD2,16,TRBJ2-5,CASSTLAGGPDETQYF,TGTGCCAGTAGTACCTTAGCGGGAGGGCCCGACGAGACCCAGTACTTC
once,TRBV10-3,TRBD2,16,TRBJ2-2,CAISEYRGRDPGELFF,TGTGCCATCAGTGAATATCGCGGGAGGGACCCCGGGGAGCTGTTTTTT
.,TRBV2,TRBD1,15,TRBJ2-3,CASSEEGRGPDTQYF,TGTGCCAGCAGTGAAGAGGGCAGGGGGCCAGATACGCAGTATTTT
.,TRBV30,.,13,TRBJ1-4,CAWSVPRGEKLFF,TGTGCCTGGAGTGTTCCACGGGGGGAAAAACTGTTTTTT
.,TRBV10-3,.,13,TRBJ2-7,CAISEVVSHEQYF,TGTGCCATCAGTGAAGTGGTCTCCCACGAGCAGTACTTC
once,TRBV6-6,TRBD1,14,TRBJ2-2,CASSQGQGAGELFF,TGTGCCAGCAGCCAAGGACAGGGGGCCGGGGAGCTGTTTTTT
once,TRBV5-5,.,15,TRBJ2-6,CASSRVGSGANVLTF,TGTGCCAGCAGTCGTGTCGGCTCTGGGGCCAACGTCCTGACTTTC
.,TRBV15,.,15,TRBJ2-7,CATSRDLGTSYEQYF,TGTGCCACCAGCAGAGATCTGGGCACTTCCTACGAGCAGTACTTC
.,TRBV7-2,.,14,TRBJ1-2,CASSFEGETYGYTF,TGTGCCAGCAGCTTTGAGGGAGAGACCTATGGCTACACCTTC
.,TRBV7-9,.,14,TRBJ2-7,CASSPKQGFYEQYF,TGTGCCAGCAGCCCTAAACAGGGCTTCTACGAGCAGTACTTC
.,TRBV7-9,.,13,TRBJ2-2,CASSLLSSGELFF,TGTGCCAGCAGCTTATTGTCTTCCGGGGAGCTGTTTTTT